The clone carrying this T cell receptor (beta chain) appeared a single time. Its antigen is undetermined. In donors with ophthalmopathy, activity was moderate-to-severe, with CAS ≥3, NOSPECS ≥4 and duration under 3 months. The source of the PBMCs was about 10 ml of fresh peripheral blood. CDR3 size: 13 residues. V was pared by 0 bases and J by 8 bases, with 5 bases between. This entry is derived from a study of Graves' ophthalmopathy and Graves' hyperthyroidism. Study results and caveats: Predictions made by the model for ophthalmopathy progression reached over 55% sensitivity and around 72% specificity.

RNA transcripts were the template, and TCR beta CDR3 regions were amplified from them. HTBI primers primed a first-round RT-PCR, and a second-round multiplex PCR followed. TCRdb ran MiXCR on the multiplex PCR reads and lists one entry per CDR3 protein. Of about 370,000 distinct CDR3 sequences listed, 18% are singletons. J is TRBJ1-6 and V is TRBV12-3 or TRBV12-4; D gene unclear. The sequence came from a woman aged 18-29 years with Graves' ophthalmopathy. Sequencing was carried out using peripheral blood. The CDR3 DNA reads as TGTGCCAGCAGTTTAGCCGCACATTCACCCCTCCACTTT. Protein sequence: CASSLAAHSPLHF.